Listed below are T cell receptor beta chains from one sample, sequenced in a study of blood T cell repertoires in COVID-19. The protocol was immunoSEQ multiplex PCR, while the TCRdb copy is restricted to in-frame clones and leaves out a portion. The data show about 100,000 clones, roughly nine tenths seen once. Sequences were obtained from peripheral blood. The receptors come from a woman older than 75 with acute or convalescent COVID-19. Both conserved end residues are part of each CDR3. Fields, in order: clone size, V gene, J gene, D gene, CDR3 protein, CDR3 DNA. D genes are given only for firm matches. Rows may omit the clone size; those that give it use once, few, many or a size class.

>few|TRBV19|TRBJ1-5|.
CASSIRQGNQPQHF
TGTGCCAGTAGTATTCGGCAGGGCAATCAGCCCCAGCATTTT
>.|TRBV7-2|TRBJ2-2|TRBD2
CASSFRLAYTGELFF
TGTGCCAGCAGCTTTAGACTAGCCTACACCGGGGAGCTGTTTTTT
>.|TRBV6-5|TRBJ1-2|TRBD1
CASNRQGASYGYTF
TGTGCCAGCAATAGACAGGGAGCTTCCTATGGCTACACCTTC
>.|TRBV30|TRBJ1-1|.
CAWIWNTEAFF
TGTGCCTGGATATGGAACACTGAAGCTTTCTTT
>.|TRBV7-9|TRBJ2-3|.
CASSLTSVDTDTQYF
TGTGCCAGCAGCTTGACGAGCGTCGACACAGATACGCAGTATTTT
>.|TRBV9|TRBJ1-2|.
CASSVVQGSGYTF
TGTGCCAGCAGCGTAGTTCAGGGTAGTGGCTACACCTTC
>.|TRBV3-1/TRBV3-2|TRBJ1-6|.
CASSLASSSPLHF
TGTGCCAGCAGCCTCGCCTCGAGTTCACCCCTCCACTTT
>.|TRBV10-3|TRBJ2-1|.
CAISESGPREQFF
TGTGCCATCAGTGAGTCGGGCCCTCGGGAGCAGTTCTTC
>.|TRBV15|TRBJ1-5|TRBD1
CATSRDPGQVNQPQHF
TGTGCCACCAGCAGAGACCCGGGACAGGTAAATCAGCCCCAGCATTTT
>.|TRBV20-1|TRBJ2-3|TRBD2
CSASSSGDPISDTQYF
TGCAGTGCTAGTTCTAGCGGGGACCCTATTTCAGATACGCAGTATTTT
>.|TRBV5-1|TRBJ2-7|.
CASSFDKTYEQYF
TGCGCCAGCAGCTTCGACAAAACCTACGAGCAGTACTTC
>.|TRBV5-1|TRBJ1-3|TRBD1
CASSGGQVISGNTIYF
TGCGCCAGCAGCGGCGGACAGGTGATCTCTGGAAACACCATATATTTT
>.|TRBV7-2|TRBJ2-1|.
CASSLESRSYNEQFF
TGTGCCAGCAGCTTAGAGAGTCGCTCCTACAATGAGCAGTTCTTC
>.|TRBV19|TRBJ2-3|TRBD2
CASSIRLAGTDTQYF
TGTGCCAGTAGTATTCGACTAGCGGGCACAGATACGCAGTATTTT
>once|TRBV3-1/TRBV3-2|TRBJ2-4|.
CASSHYGVTGDRSLSSKNIQYF
TGTGCCAGCAGCCATTACGGGGTCACCGGAGACAGGTCGCTGTCTTCCAAAAACATTCAGTACTTC
>.|TRBV6-4|TRBJ1-1|.
CASSDSEDLNTEAFF
TGTGCCAGCAGTGACTCCGAGGATCTGAACACTGAAGCTTTCTTT
>.|TRBV28|TRBJ2-1|.
CASNSPGQYNEQFF
TGTGCCAGCAATTCTCCGGGTCAATACAATGAGCAGTTCTTC